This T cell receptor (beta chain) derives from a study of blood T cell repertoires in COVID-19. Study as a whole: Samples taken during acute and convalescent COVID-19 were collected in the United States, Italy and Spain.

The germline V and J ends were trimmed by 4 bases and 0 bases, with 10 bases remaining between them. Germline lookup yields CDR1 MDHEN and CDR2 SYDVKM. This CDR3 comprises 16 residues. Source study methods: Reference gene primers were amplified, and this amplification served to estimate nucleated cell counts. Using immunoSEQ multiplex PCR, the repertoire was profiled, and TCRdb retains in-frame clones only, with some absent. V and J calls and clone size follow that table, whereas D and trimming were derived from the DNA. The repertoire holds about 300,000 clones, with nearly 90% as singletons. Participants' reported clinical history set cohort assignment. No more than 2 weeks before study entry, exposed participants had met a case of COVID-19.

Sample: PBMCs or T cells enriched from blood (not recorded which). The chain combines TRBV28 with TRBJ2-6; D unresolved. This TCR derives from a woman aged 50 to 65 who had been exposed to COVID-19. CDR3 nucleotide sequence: TGTGCCAGCAGTTCCCCCCTGGCCTCTGGGGCCAACGTCCTGACTTTC. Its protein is CASSSPLASGANVLTF.